This T cell receptor (beta chain) is from a study of Graves' ophthalmopathy and Graves' hyperthyroidism. Study outcomes and limitations: Discrimination between ophthalmopathy and stable hyperthyroidism by a 13-signature model showed about 88% sensitivity and less than 84% specificity. Blood also contained most of the expanded thyroid clonotypes above 0.001 frequency.

CDR3 regions of TCR beta were amplified from RNA transcripts. First-round RT-PCR employed HTBI primers, with a second-round multiplex PCR after it. TCRdb re-derived calls from the multiplex PCR reads in MiXCR, one entry per CDR3 protein. This sample carries about 660,000 distinct CDR3 sequences, over 40% of them seen once, and the ten largest clones take 3% to 3.5%. The starting material, more than 8.5 ml of fresh peripheral blood, provided the PBMCs. Turning to this clonotype: The target antigen is unknown.

CDR1 is SNHLY, CDR2 FYNNEI, per germline. The CDR3 sequence is 13 residues long. Trimming pared 7 bases from V and 3 bases from J, leaving 12 bases between. Specimen: peripheral blood. This TCR was sampled from an adult man with Graves' ophthalmopathy. V gene TRBV2 combines with J gene TRBJ1-1, with D uncertain. The CDR3 here is CASKGWGYTEAFF. The DNA of the CDR3 is TGTGCCAGCAAGGGTTGGGGATACACTGAAGCTTTCTTT.